Below are 7 T cell receptor beta chains sequenced from a single sample in a study of blood T cell repertoires in COVID-19. Clones were read by immunoSEQ multiplex PCR, and TCRdb kept only the in-frame ones, dropping some. The profile shows 150,000 to 170,000 clones, roughly 84% of them singletons. The sequenced sample was peripheral blood. The origin of the receptors is a woman in her sixties or seventies with COVID-19, enrolled during active disease.

This clone has just a few counts. The chain is built from TRBV3-1 (or the pseudogene TRBV3-2) and TRBJ1-1; 9 bases fit TRBD1. Looked up from germline, CDR1 is LGHDT and CDR2 is YNNKEL (reference sequence). The CDR3 runs to 15 residues. V lost 2 bases to trimming and J lost 5 bases; unmatched junction nucleotides: 6. The CDR3, as DNA: TGTGCCAGCAGCCAATGGGACAGGGAGGGAACTGAAGCTTTCTTT. It yields the protein CASSQWDREGTEAFF.

The J gene is TRBJ1-1, the V gene TRBV7-9, with D perhaps matching TRBD1 (5 bases). The V gene's germline CDR1 is SEHNR and CDR2 FQNEAQ (reference sequence). The CDR3 sequence is 15 residues long. V was shortened by 7 bases and J by 1 base, with 16 bases between the two germline ends. The CDR3: CASTGGAGSNTEAFF. DNA for the CDR3: TGTGCCAGCACCGGAGGGGCAGGATCGAACACTGAAGCTTTCTTT.

The sample holds one count of this clone. One junction end disagrees with the germline gene, perhaps due to a read error. V gene TRBV19 combines with J gene TRBJ1-3; weak D call: TRBD1 (5 bases). This CDR3 contains 15 residues. Germline lookup yields CDR1 LNHDA and CDR2 SQIVND (reference sequence). The CDR3 region has the DNA TGTGCCAGTAGTACCAAGGACACGGGCGGTTCTCCTCGGAACTTT. Protein product: CASSTKDTGGSPRNF.

The chain links TRBV7-9 to TRBJ2-3; D might be TRBD1 (5 bases). This CDR3 contains 14 residues. The ends were cut back, 7 bases at V and 2 bases at J, with 13 bases in the middle. Germline V CDR1 and CDR2: SEHNR, FQNEAQ (reference sequence). The CDR3 is CASTLTGVTDTQYF. The CDR3 DNA sequence: TGTGCCAGCACCCTTACAGGAGTCACAGATACGCAGTATTTT. The entire variable domain, with the rest obtained from reference TRBV7-9 and TRBJ2-3, is as follows: DTGVSQNPRHKITKRGQNVTFRCDPISEHNRLYWYRQTLGQGPEFLTYFQNEAQLEKSRLLSDRFSAERPKGSFSTLEIQRTEQGDSAMYLCASTLTGVTDTQYFGPGTRLTVL.

There are a few counts of this clone. The V call is TRBV18, the J call TRBJ2-3, with 7 bases aligning to TRBD2. Losses at the gene ends were 5 bases for V and 2 bases for J; bases not matched to a gene: 7. Germline CDR1 reads KGHSH; CDR2 reads LQKENI. This CDR3 comprises 15 residues. This chain's CDR3 is CASSTRLASTDTQYF. The CDR3 coding sequence is TGTGCCAGCTCAACCAGACTAGCCTCCACAGATACGCAGTATTTT. The full variable domain, rest sourced from reference TRBV18 and TRBJ2-3, is NAGVMQNPRHLVRRRGQEARLRCSPMKGHSHVYWYRQLPEEGLKFMVYLQKENIIDESGMPKERFSAEFPKEGPSILRIQQVVRGDSAAYFCASSTRLASTDTQYFGPGTRLTVL.

This chain uses TRBV28 with TRBJ1-5, with 8 bases that match TRBD1. The CDR3 spans 15 residues. Germline V gives CDR1 MDHEN, CDR2 SYDVKM. The V gene end was trimmed by 4 bases and the J gene end by 11 bases; junction bases not matched to a gene: 13. CDR3 in DNA: TGTGCCAGCAGTTCCTCAGGGGGCGGTGTTTTGTCCCAGCATTTT. Protein sequence: CASSSSGGGVLSQHF. Filled out from reference TRBV28 and TRBJ1-5, the complete variable domain reads DVKVTQSSRYLVKRTGEKVFLECVQDMDHENMFWYRQDPGLGLRLIYFSYDVKMKEKGDIPEGYSVSREKKERFSLILESASTNQTSMYLCASSSSGGGVLSQHFGDGTRLSIL.

V is TRBV15 and J is TRBJ1-4; D is possibly TRBD1 (5 bases). The CDR3 extends over 17 amino acids. V lost 1 base and J lost 0, with 12 bases in between. Germline V CDR1 and CDR2: LNHNV, YYDKDF (reference sequence). The CDR3 sequence: CATSRGGSGATNEKLFF. CDR3 in DNA: TGTGCCACCAGCAGAGGCGGGTCGGGGGCAACTAATGAAAAACTGTTTTTT.